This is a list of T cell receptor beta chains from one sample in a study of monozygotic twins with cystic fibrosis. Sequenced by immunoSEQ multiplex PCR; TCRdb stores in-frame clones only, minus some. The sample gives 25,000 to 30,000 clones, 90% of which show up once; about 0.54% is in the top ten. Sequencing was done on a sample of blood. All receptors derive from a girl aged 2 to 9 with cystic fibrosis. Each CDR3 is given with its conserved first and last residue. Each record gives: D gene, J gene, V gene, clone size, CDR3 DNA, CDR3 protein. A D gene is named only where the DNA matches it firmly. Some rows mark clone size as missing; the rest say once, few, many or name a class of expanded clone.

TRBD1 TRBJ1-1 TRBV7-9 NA TGTGCCAGCAGCTTAGCTCAGGGGGCACCGCAGGCTGAAGCTTTCTTT CASSLAQGAPQAEAFF
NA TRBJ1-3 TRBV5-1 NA TGCGCCAGCAGCTCGGGGATCCCTCAGGGAAACACCATATATTTT CASSSGIPQGNTIYF
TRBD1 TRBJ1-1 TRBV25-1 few TGTGCCAGCAGTGAGGGACAGGGGTCGTCTGAAGCTTTCTTT CASSEGQGSSEAFF
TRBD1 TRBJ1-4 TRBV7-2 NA TGTGCCAGCAGCTTAGGGGACAGGGATGCTGAAAAACTGTTTTTT CASSLGDRDAEKLFF
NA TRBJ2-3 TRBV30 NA TGTGCCTGGAGTGTCCGGGGCACAGATACGCAGTATTTT CAWSVRGTDTQYF
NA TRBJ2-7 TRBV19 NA TGTGCCAGTAGTCATTCACTGAGCTCCTACGAGCAGTACTTC CASSHSLSSYEQYF
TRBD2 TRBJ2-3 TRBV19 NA TGTGCCAGATCACGAACCGGGACTAGAGCATTAACGAGCACAGATACGCAGTATTTT CARSRTGTRALTSTDTQYF
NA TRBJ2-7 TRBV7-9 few TGTGCCAGCAGCTTAGTTGGGGACGGGTACGAGCAGTACTTC CASSLVGDGYEQYF
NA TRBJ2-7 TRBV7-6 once TGTGCCAGCAGCTTAATACAGGGGGGGATCGACGAGCAGTACTTC CASSLIQGGIDEQYF
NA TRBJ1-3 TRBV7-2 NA TGTGCCAGCAGCTGGGACTCTGGAAACACCATATATTTT CASSWDSGNTIYF
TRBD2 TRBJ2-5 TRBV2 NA TGTGCCAGCAGTCCCACACCGGGACTAGTTGAGACCCAGTACTTC CASSPTPGLVETQYF
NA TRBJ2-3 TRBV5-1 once TGCGCCAGCAGCCTAAGACTGCCCGGGGATACGCAGTATTTT CASSLRLPGDTQYF
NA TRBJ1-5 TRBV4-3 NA TGCGCCAGCAGCCAAGATGGGCTGAGCAATCAGCCCCAGCATTTT CASSQDGLSNQPQHF
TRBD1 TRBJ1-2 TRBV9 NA TGTGCCAGCACCCAGGGGGTCAACTATGGCTACACCTTC CASTQGVNYGYTF
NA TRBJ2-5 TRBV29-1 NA TGCAGCGGACAGCGAGGGGGGAAAGAGACCCAGTACTTC CSGQRGGKETQYF
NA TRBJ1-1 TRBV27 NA TGTGCCAGCAGTTTATTAGCGAGTAACACTGAAGCTTTCTTT CASSLLASNTEAFF
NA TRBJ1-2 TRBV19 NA TGTGCCAGTAGTATAGAAACAGGGAGCTATGGCTACACCTTC CASSIETGSYGYTF
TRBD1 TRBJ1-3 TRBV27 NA TGTGCCAGCAGTACGGACAGGGTAGGCATAAACACCATATATTTT CASSTDRVGINTIYF
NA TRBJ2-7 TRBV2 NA TGTGCCAGCAATCCGGGGGACGTAGACTACGAGCAGTACTTC CASNPGDVDYEQYF
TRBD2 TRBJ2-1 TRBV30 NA TGTGCCTGGTCGACTAGCGGGGGGCAGTTCTTC CAWSTSGGQFF
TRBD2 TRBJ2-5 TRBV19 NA TGTGCCAGTAGTATAGCGGGGGGGTACCAAGAGACCCAGTACTTC CASSIAGGYQETQYF
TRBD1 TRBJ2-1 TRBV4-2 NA TGTGCCAGCAGCCGTGCCGGGACAGCAGTAGGCAATGAGCAGTTCTTC CASSRAGTAVGNEQFF
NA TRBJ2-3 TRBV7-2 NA TGTGCCAGCAGCTTAGGGGAACGTACGCAGTATTTT CASSLGERTQYF
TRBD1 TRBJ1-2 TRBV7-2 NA TGTGCCAGCAGCTCCAGGACAGGAACAAACTATGGCTACACCTTC CASSSRTGTNYGYTF
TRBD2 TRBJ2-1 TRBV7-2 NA TGTGCCAGCAGCTCTCAGCGGGGGGGCGGCAATGAGCAGTTCTTC CASSSQRGGGNEQFF
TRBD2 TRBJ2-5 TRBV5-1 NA TGCGCCAGCAGCTTGGGCGGGGGAGAGACCCAGTACTTC CASSLGGGETQYF
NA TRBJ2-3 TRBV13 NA TGTGCCAGCAGCTTATGGGGGGCCCCAGATACGCAGTATTTT CASSLWGAPDTQYF
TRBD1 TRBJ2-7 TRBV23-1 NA TGCGCCAGCAGTCAATCCTCGGACAGGGACTACGAGCAGTACTTC CASSQSSDRDYEQYF
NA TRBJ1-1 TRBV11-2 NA TGTGCCAGCAGCTTAGACAACATGAACACTGAAGCTTTCTTT CASSLDNMNTEAFF
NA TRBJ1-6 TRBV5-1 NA TGCGCCAGCAGCTTTCAACGGACAGTCAGTAACTATAATTCACCCCTCCACTTT CASSFQRTVSNYNSPLHF